This entry lists 4 T cell receptor beta chains sequenced from one sample in a study of identical twins' blood T cells. TCRdb re-derived calls from the 5' RACE reads in MiXCR, one entry per CDR3 protein. The repertoire holds 350,000 to 400,000 distinct CDR3 sequences, with about 28% as singletons. Sequenced material: PBMCs. These receptors were taken from a woman between 18 and 50 years old in good health.

This clonotype was detected a few times. V is TRBV20-1 and J is TRBJ1-4; D perhaps matches TRBD1 (6 bases). Trimming shortened V by 2 bases and J by 0 bases, and 16 bases separated the two germline ends. The CDR3 has 17 residues. From germline, CDR1 is DFQATT and CDR2 SNEGSKA (reference sequence). CDR3 nucleotides: TGCAGTGCTAGACCGACAGGCAGACTGGCAACTAATGAAAAACTGTTTTTT. Residues: CSARPTGRLATNEKLFF.

This clonotype was detected only a few times. One junction end disagrees with the germline gene, perhaps due to a read error. The chain couples TRBV9 to TRBJ1-2; 9 bases fit TRBD1. This CDR3 region has 12 residues. Germline CDR1 and CDR2: SGDLS and YYNGEE. In DNA form, the CDR3 reads TGTGCCAGCAGCGCACGGGACAGGGAAATCTCCTTC. Its protein is CASSARDREISF.

The chain recombines TRBV12-3 or TRBV12-4 with TRBJ1-2; D is unclear. V lost 3 bases and J lost 6, with 11 bases in between. The CDR3 runs 13 residues. Written as DNA, the CDR3 is TGTGCCAGCAGTTTCGGGCAGTCGGATGGCTACACCTTC. This codes for CASSFGQSDGYTF.

This clonotype was found a few times. The chain combines TRBV7-9 with TRBJ1-3; TRBD1 is a possible D gene (6 bases). This CDR3 has 17 amino acids. CDR1 is SEHNR and CDR2 is FQNEAQ in the germline V gene (reference sequence). The ends were cut back, 1 base at V and 0 bases at J, with 13 bases in the middle. The DNA for the CDR3 is TGTGCCAGCAGCTTAGGTGGGGGCGGACTCTCTGGAAACACCATATATTTT. It specifies CASSLGGGGLSGNTIYF.